These T cell receptor beta chains were read from a single sample in a study of radiotherapy plus CTLA-4 blockade in lung cancer. Here immunoSEQ multiplex PCR was the method, and the copy in TCRdb shows in-frame clones only, minus some. The sample carries about 54,000 clones, roughly three quarters recorded once. Sample: peripheral blood, taken from a patient treated with radiotherapy plus ipilimumab. These receptor sequences come from a human donor with non-small cell lung cancer who had a partial response to radiotherapy plus ipilimumab. The CDR3 runs from the conserved cysteine through the conserved F or W. A D gene is named only where the DNA matches it firmly.

j_call: TRBJ1-4
d_call: NA
cdr3_length: 15
v_call: TRBV5-6
cdr3_aa: CASSLEIGTNEKLFF
cdr3_nt: TGTGCCAGCAGCTTGGAGATCGGGACTAATGAAAAACTGTTTTTT

j_call: TRBJ1-4
d_call: TRBD1
cdr3_length: 16
v_call: TRBV7-9
cdr3_aa: CASRPGQGVISEKLFF
cdr3_nt: TGTGCCAGCAGGCCGGGACAGGGCGTCATTAGCGAAAAACTGTTTTTT

j_call: TRBJ1-4
d_call: TRBD1
cdr3_length: 16
v_call: TRBV9
cdr3_aa: CASSVGQGGTNEKLFF
cdr3_nt: TGTGCCAGCAGCGTAGGTCAGGGGGGTACTAATGAAAAACTGTTTTTT

j_call: TRBJ1-3
d_call: NA
cdr3_length: 14
v_call: TRBV4-3
cdr3_aa: CASSQDPGGNTIYF
cdr3_nt: TGCGCCAGCAGCCAAGATCCGGGTGGGAACACCATATATTTT

j_call: TRBJ1-2
d_call: NA
cdr3_length: 13
v_call: TRBV19
cdr3_aa: CASSTQGGSGYTF
cdr3_nt: TGTGCCAGTAGTACCCAGGGAGGGTCTGGCTACACCTTC

j_call: TRBJ2-7
d_call: NA
cdr3_length: 13
v_call: TRBV11-2
cdr3_aa: CASSLDRSNEQYF
cdr3_nt: TGTGCCAGCAGCTTAGACAGGTCCAACGAGCAGTACTTC

j_call: TRBJ1-2
d_call: NA
cdr3_length: 13
v_call: TRBV29-1
cdr3_aa: CSVAPTLNYGYTF
cdr3_nt: TGCAGCGTTGCCCCGACACTTAACTATGGCTACACCTTC

j_call: TRBJ1-1
d_call: TRBD1
cdr3_length: 15
v_call: TRBV13
cdr3_aa: CASSLRTGIGTEAFF
cdr3_nt: TGTGCCAGCAGCTTACGGACAGGGATTGGAACTGAAGCTTTCTTT

j_call: TRBJ1-2
d_call: NA
cdr3_length: 16
v_call: TRBV5-1
cdr3_aa: CASSLEVRGSNYGYTF
cdr3_nt: TGCGCCAGCAGCTTGGAAGTCAGGGGTTCTAACTATGGCTACACCTTC

j_call: TRBJ1-2
d_call: NA
cdr3_length: 14
v_call: TRBV4-3
cdr3_aa: CASSQDITDIGYTF
cdr3_nt: TGCGCCAGCAGCCAAGATATAACGGACATCGGTTACACCTTC

j_call: TRBJ2-5
d_call: NA
cdr3_length: 16
v_call: TRBV14
cdr3_aa: CASSHLDSSRGETQYF
cdr3_nt: TGTGCCAGCAGCCACCTGGACAGTTCTCGTGGGGAGACCCAGTACTTC

j_call: TRBJ2-5
d_call: NA
cdr3_length: 12
v_call: TRBV6-1
cdr3_aa: CASSLYQETQYF
cdr3_nt: TGTGCCAGCAGTCTATACCAAGAGACCCAGTACTTC

j_call: TRBJ2-1
d_call: NA
cdr3_length: 15
v_call: TRBV18
cdr3_aa: CASSPPEGVGNEQFF
cdr3_nt: TGTGCCAGCTCACCACCGGAAGGGGTCGGGAATGAGCAGTTCTTC

j_call: TRBJ2-3
d_call: TRBD2
cdr3_length: 16
v_call: TRBV7-9
cdr3_aa: CASSLSGTSISDTQYF
cdr3_nt: TGTGCCAGCAGCTTGTCCGGGACTAGTATATCAGATACGCAGTATTTT